The 32 T cell receptor beta chains below were found in one sample sequenced in a study of PD-L1 blockade in urothelial cancer. Profiled with immunoSEQ multiplex PCR; TCRdb holds only in-frame clones, not every one. The sample shows some 80,000 clones, around 90% of them seen only once. The sequencing used PBMCs, collected around atezolizumab (anti-PD-L1) treatment. The receptors derive from a woman between 65 and 79 years old with urothelial cancer.

The chain uses TRBV2 and TRBJ2-7; TRBD1 aligns across 12 bases. The V gene end was trimmed by 5 bases and the J gene end by 2 bases; junction bases not matched to a gene: 13. This CDR3 contains 18 residues. Per the germline V gene, CDR1 is SNHLY and CDR2 is FYNNEI. The CDR3 here is CASSQGTGGRKGTYEQYF. For the CDR3, the DNA is TGTGCCAGCAGTCAGGGGACAGGGGGCAGAAAAGGGACCTACGAGCAGTACTTC. Combining the CDR3 with reference TRBV2 and TRBJ2-7 gives the whole variable domain EPEVTQTPSHQVTQMGQEVILRCVPISNHLYFYWYRQILGQKVEFLVSFYNNEISEKSEIFDDQFSVERPDGSNFTLKIRSTKLEDSAMYFCASSQGTGGRKGTYEQYFGPGTRLTVT.

The rearrangement links TRBV10-3 to TRBJ1-1; D is possibly TRBD1 (5 bases). The length of the CDR3 is 16 residues. Trimming removed 5 bases at V and 2 bases at J, with 18 bases between. Germline CDR1 is ENHRY and CDR2 is SYGVKD. The CDR3 DNA follows: TGTGCCATCAGTAAACGAATTGGGGGGGTTAACACTGAAGCTTTCTTT. Translation: CAISKRIGGVNTEAFF.

The chain employs TRBV4-1 and TRBJ1-4, with TRBD1 matching over 10 bases. Germline values: CDR1 MGHRA, CDR2 YSYEKL. The CDR3 totals 15 residues. J lost 6 bases, V lost 4 bases, and 5 bases had no gene match. CDR3 sequence (DNA): TGCGCCAGCAGCCTCCGGGGGACAGGGGATGAAAAACTGTTTTTT. Translation gives CASSLRGTGDEKLFF.

This chain links TRBV13 with TRBJ2-3, with unresolved D. Germline loops: CDR1 PRHDT, CDR2 FYEKMQ (reference sequence). Trimming cost V 5 bases and J 3 bases, with 12 bases left between them. The CDR3 consists of 14 residues. Written as DNA, the CDR3 is TGTGCCAGCAGCATCCCGATCCAGACAGATACGCAGTATTTT. It yields the protein CASSIPIQTDTQYF.

The chain is built from TRBV4-1 and TRBJ2-1; 9 positions agree with TRBD2. V shed 4 bases, J shed 4 bases, and the junction held 8 bases outside the gene matches. Germline V gives CDR1 MGHRA, CDR2 YSYEKL. The CDR3 loop spans 16 amino acids. CDR3 loop: CASSPNPTSGYNEQFF. As DNA, the CDR3 is TGCGCCAGCAGCCCAAATCCGACTAGCGGATACAATGAGCAGTTCTTC.

The chain recombines TRBV27 with TRBJ1-2; 7 bases are shared with TRBD1. V was pared by 8 bases and J by 4 bases, with 10 bases of the junction left unmatched. From germline, CDR1 is MNHEY and CDR2 SMNVEV (reference sequence). The CDR3 has 14 amino acids. CDR3 nucleotide sequence: TGTGCCAGCGGTCGAGGGGGCGGTCGCTATGGCTACACCTTC. Its translation: CASGRGGGRYGYTF.

The chain has TRBV7-2 and TRBJ2-5; the D gene is possibly TRBD2 (6 bases). The germline CDR1 and CDR2 sequences are SGHTA and FQGNSA. CDR3 length: 15 amino acids. The V end lost 1 base, the J end lost 5 bases, and 14 bases lay between the germline ends. DNA of the CDR3: TGTGCCAGCAGCTTAGTCGGAGGGAAGGCGGAGACCCAGTACTTC. The encoded protein is CASSLVGGKAETQYF.

The V call is TRBV6-6, the J call TRBJ2-7, with 12 bases matching TRBD2. This CDR3 spans 16 amino acids. Germline V CDR1 and CDR2: MNHNY, SVGAGI (reference sequence). V lost 6 bases, J lost 3 bases, and 9 bases stayed unmatched. The CDR3 DNA reads TGTGCCAGCAGCCAAGGACTAGCGGGAATAGGCTACGAGCAGTACTTC. Translating it yields CASSQGLAGIGYEQYF.

This chain connects TRBV11-3 to TRBJ2-1; TRBD1 might be the D (6 bases). CDR3 length: 15 amino acids. Between the trimmed V and J ends, which lost 2 bases and 0 bases, there was a span of 8 bases. Germline lookup yields CDR1 SGHNT and CDR2 YENEEA. CDR3 residues: CASSLHRDSYNEQFF. CDR3 nucleotide sequence: TGTGCCAGCAGCTTACACAGGGACTCCTACAATGAGCAGTTCTTC.

J is TRBJ1-5 and V is TRBV6-4, with D possibly being TRBD1 (5 bases). Looked up from germline, CDR1 is MRHNA and CDR2 is SNTAGT. The CDR3 is 18 amino acids. V was cut by 3 bases and J by 5 bases, with 23 bases left in between. The CDR3 here is CASSETPPVGTQDQPQHF. The CDR3 nucleotides are TGTGCCAGCAGTGAGACCCCCCCTGTTGGGACTCAGGATCAGCCCCAGCATTTT.

The rearrangement links TRBV28 to TRBJ2-3; D unclear. The CDR3 has 12 residues. Germline V gives CDR1 MDHEN, CDR2 SYDVKM. The germline V and J ends were trimmed by 7 bases and 0 bases, with 5 bases remaining between them. CDR3 DNA: TGTGCCAGCACCTTCAGCACAGATACGCAGTATTTT. It is translated as CASTFSTDTQYF. The entire variable domain, with the rest obtained from reference TRBV28 and TRBJ2-3, is as follows: DVKVTQSSRYLVKRTGEKVFLECVQDMDHENMFWYRQDPGLGLRLIYFSYDVKMKEKGDIPEGYSVSREKKERFSLILESASTNQTSMYLCASTFSTDTQYFGPGTRLTVL.

The chain is built from TRBV14 and TRBJ2-5; D may be TRBD2 (6 bases). The CDR3 extends over 13 amino acids. Germline V gives CDR1 SGHDN, CDR2 FVKESK. V was cut by 4 bases and J by 1 base, with 7 bases left in between. CDR3 in DNA: TGTGCCAGCAGCCTGGGACTCCAAGAGACCCAGTACTTC. Protein product: CASSLGLQETQYF.

V and J are TRBV6-1 and TRBJ2-7, with TRBD1 identical over 7 bases. This CDR3 region has 15 residues. CDR1 and CDR2 from the germline V gene are MNHNS and SASEGT. V trimming: 3 bases; J trimming: 0 bases; junction bases outside the gene matches: 5. The CDR3, as DNA: TGTGCCAGCAGTGAGCTACAGGGGAGCTCCTACGAGCAGTACTTC. This gives the protein CASSELQGSSYEQYF.

This chain connects TRBV7-2 to TRBJ2-7, with 10 nucleotides matching TRBD2. The germline gives CDR1 SGHTA, CDR2 FQGNSA. This CDR3 contains 15 residues. The V segment lost 5 bases and the J segment 2 bases; nucleotides outside the gene matches: 6. CDR3 region: CASSEGLAAPYEQYF. The CDR3 DNA follows: TGTGCCAGCAGCGAAGGACTAGCGGCCCCCTACGAGCAGTACTTC.

This clone was counted between two and nine times. The V and J genes are TRBV28 and TRBJ2-1; 8 bases map to TRBD2. J was trimmed by 4 bases and V by 6 bases; bases with no gene match: 14. Germline CDR1 is MDHEN and CDR2 is SYDVKM. This CDR3 has 17 residues. In nucleotides, the CDR3 is TGTGCCAGCAGCAGCCGTCTAGCGGGCCCCCGTTACAATGAGCAGTTCTTC. Amino acid sequence: CASSSRLAGPRYNEQFF. Filled out from reference TRBV28 and TRBJ2-1, the complete variable domain reads DVKVTQSSRYLVKRTGEKVFLECVQDMDHENMFWYRQDPGLGLRLIYFSYDVKMKEKGDIPEGYSVSREKKERFSLILESASTNQTSMYLCASSSRLAGPRYNEQFFGPGTRLTVL.

The chain has TRBV7-6 and TRBJ2-1, with 15 bases aligning to TRBD2. With V trimmed by 4 bases and J by 3 bases, 4 bases remained unmatched. The CDR3 runs 17 residues. Germline V gene lookup returns CDR1 SGHVS and CDR2 FNYEAQ. CDR3 region: CASSSRGLAGGYNEQFF. The CDR3 DNA is TGTGCCAGCAGCTCCAGGGGACTAGCGGGGGGCTACAATGAGCAGTTCTTC.

This chain links TRBV4-3 with TRBJ2-3; 10 positions agree with TRBD2. This CDR3 comprises 16 residues. Losses at the gene ends were 2 bases for V and 2 bases for J; bases not matched to a gene: 4. Germline CDR1 and CDR2: LGHNA and YSLEER. The CDR3 spells CASSQRTSGYTDTQYF. The CDR3 DNA follows: TGCGCCAGCAGCCAACGGACTAGCGGCTACACAGATACGCAGTATTTT.

This clone was picked up a small number of times. The rearrangement uses TRBV11-2 and TRBJ2-7; 9 nucleotides match TRBD1. Germline values: CDR1 SGHAT, CDR2 FQNNGV. CDR3 length equals 17 residues. V gave up 5 bases and J gave up 5 bases; unmatched junction bases: 16. The CDR3 DNA is TGTGCCAGCAGCCACCGAACTAGGACAGGGGCGAAGAACGAGCAGTACTTC. Residues: CASSHRTRTGAKNEQYF.

This clone was counted between two and nine times. This sequence joins TRBV29-1 and TRBJ2-7, with 7 positions matching TRBD2. The V segment lost 4 bases and the J segment 4 bases; nucleotides outside the gene matches: 10. The germline CDR1 and CDR2 sequences are SQVTM and ANQGSEA. CDR3 size: 14 residues. DNA of the CDR3: TGCAGCGTTGTAGGGGAGGGGAACCAATACGAGCAGTACTTC. It is translated as CSVVGEGNQYEQYF.

DNA of the CDR3: TGTGCCAGCATAGGAGGGGCGTACAATGAGCAGTTCTTC. Translating it yields CASIGGAYNEQFF. The chain couples TRBV2 to TRBJ2-1, with D possibly being TRBD2 (6 bases). The germline V gene has CDR1 SNHLY and CDR2 FYNNEI. CDR3 length equals 13 residues. Trimming took 7 bases from V and 4 from J, leaving 11 bases between them.

The chain couples TRBV5-1 to TRBJ2-1, with D possibly TRBD2 on 6 matching bases. CDR1 SGHRS and CDR2 YFSETQ come from the germline V gene. V was shortened by 0 bases and J by 5 bases, with 12 bases between the two germline ends. The CDR3 is made up of 15 amino acids. The CDR3 region is CASSLELATNNEQFF. The CDR3 region has the DNA TGCGCCAGCAGCTTGGAGCTAGCGACTAACAATGAGCAGTTCTTC.

This clone was seen a single time. J is TRBJ1-2 and V is TRBV6-1; 10 bases map to TRBD1. The J segment lost 4 bases and the V segment lost 2 bases, leaving 4 bases of the junction unmatched. CDR1 and CDR2 from the germline V gene are MNHNS and SASEGT. This CDR3 has 15 residues. CDR3 in DNA: TGTGCCAGCAGTGAAATTCGGACAGGGGGCTATGGCTACACCTTC. It yields the protein CASSEIRTGGYGYTF.

The chain uses TRBV7-7 and TRBJ2-3; 14 nucleotides line up with TRBD2. Germline lookup yields CDR1 SSHAT and CDR2 FNYEAQ (reference sequence). The CDR3 covers 16 residues. Trimming removed 5 bases from V and 4 bases from J; junction bases left unmatched: 5. CDR3: CASSIGTSGGADTQYF. CDR3 in DNA: TGTGCCAGCAGCATCGGGACTAGCGGGGGAGCAGATACGCAGTATTTT.

The chain uses TRBV4-3 and TRBJ2-3; perhaps TRBD1 as D (5 bases). Per germline, CDR1 LGHNA and CDR2 YSLEER. Trimming left V 1 base short and J 2 bases short, with 7 bases between. This CDR3 has 14 amino acids. In DNA form, the CDR3 reads TGCGCCAGCAGCCAAGCTGGGGCCACAGATACGCAGTATTTT. Amino acid sequence: CASSQAGATDTQYF.

The chain carries TRBV29-1 and TRBJ2-2, with D tentatively TRBD2 (6 bases). Germline CDR1 and CDR2: SQVTM and ANQGSEA. The germline V and J ends were trimmed by 3 bases and 4 bases, with 18 bases remaining between them. This CDR3 comprises 16 residues. In DNA, the CDR3 is TGCAGCGTTGATCAGGGCGGGGATGTGGGCACCGGGGAGCTGTTTTTT. Encoded protein: CSVDQGGDVGTGELFF.

The V gene is TRBV6-1, the J gene TRBJ2-7; TRBD2 matches 9 bases. V lost 6 bases and J lost 1; bases outside the gene matches: 4. Germline V gene lookup returns CDR1 MNHNS and CDR2 SASEGT. CDR3 size: 14 residues. CDR3 nucleotides: TGTGCCAGCAGCCTAGCGGGAAGGTCCTACGAGCAGTACTTC. It translates to CASSLAGRSYEQYF.

The chain is built from TRBV29-1 and TRBJ1-4; D gene unclear. Trimming cost V 6 bases and J 5 bases, with 7 bases left between them. There are 11 residues in the CDR3. Germline V CDR1 and CDR2: SQVTM, ANQGSEA. The CDR3 coding sequence is TGCAGCGTATTCGGGAATGAAAAACTGTTTTTT. It is translated as CSVFGNEKLFF.

The V call is TRBV7-2, the J call TRBJ1-2; a possible D gene is TRBD1 (5 bases). CDR1 and CDR2 (germline): SGHTA, FQGNSA. The V gene lost 4 bases and the J gene lost 5 bases, with 11 bases spanning the gap. CDR3 length equals 13 residues. The CDR3, as DNA: TGTGCCAGCAGCTCGACAGTGATATATGGCTACACCTTC. It is translated as CASSSTVIYGYTF.

The CDR3 reads CASSSTWDRDEQYF. CDR3 bases: TGCGCCAGCAGCAGTACGTGGGACAGGGACGAGCAGTACTTC. The chain links TRBV5-1 to TRBJ2-7; 9 positions match TRBD1. The CDR3 is made up of 14 amino acids. Germline CDR1 and CDR2: SGHRS and YFSETQ. The junction had 7 bases not matched to a gene; V was cut back by 4 bases and J by 5 bases.

The chain employs TRBV5-1 and TRBJ2-7; TRBD1 matches 7 bases. Looked up from germline, CDR1 is SGHRS and CDR2 is YFSETQ. The CDR3 extends over 15 amino acids. The trim removed 2 bases at V and 7 bases at J, leaving 12 bases unmatched. For the CDR3, the DNA is TGCGCCAGCAGCTTAGAAGGGGGCAGGGCGAGAGAGCAGTACTTC. Protein sequence: CASSLEGGRAREQYF. The full variable domain, in which reference TRBV5-1 and TRBJ2-7 provide the parts outside the CDR3, is KAGVTQTPRYLIKTRGQQVTLSCSPISGHRSVSWYQQTPGQGLQFLFEYFSETQRNKGNFPGRFSGRQFSNSRSEMNVSTLELGDSALYLCASSLEGGRAREQYFGPGTRLTVT.

The rearrangement uses TRBV5-4 and TRBJ1-2; D gene uncertain. The CDR3 spans 12 residues. V was clipped by 1 base and J by 5 bases, with 6 bases between them. CDR1 SGHNT and CDR2 YYREEE come from the germline V gene (reference sequence). DNA for the CDR3: TGTGCCAGCAGCTTGAGTCAGTATGGCTACACCTTC. Its translation: CASSLSQYGYTF.

The chain carries TRBV5-1 and TRBJ2-5; D is ambiguous. The ends were cut back, 5 bases at V and 3 bases at J, with 8 bases in the middle. This CDR3 comprises 12 residues. CDR1 is SGHRS and CDR2 is YFSETQ in the germline V gene. The CDR3 here is CASRPVEETQYF. The DNA for the CDR3 is TGCGCCAGCAGGCCGGTAGAAGAGACCCAGTACTTC.